This record concerns one T cell receptor beta chain sequence. What it binds is unknown. Sequenced material consisted of expressed TCRB transcripts (all of the isolated RNA was reverse transcribed). Repertoires were generated with immunoSEQ multiplex PCR, while TCRdb's copy carries only in-frame clones and drops some. Here the sample spans roughly 240,000 clones, around 24% being singletons. CD4+ naive, central memory, regulatory and stem cell-like memory subsets were isolated by sorting on CD45RO/CCR7/CD25/CD127/CD95/CD27. There are 12 residues in the CDR3. V dropped 8 bases and J dropped 5 bases, with 12 bases sitting between them. Germline CDR1 is MNHEY and CDR2 is SVGAGI. The data were obtained in a study of beta chain features in type 1 diabetes. Across the study: Age, gender and cell yields were alike across patients and healthy donors. Under 140,000,000 sorted cells were examined across all samples. Study results and caveats: The study found moderately but significantly shorter TCRB CDR3s in all four CD4+ subsets of Type 1 diabetes patients. The study found fewer insertions and more deletions at VDJ junctions in type 1 diabetes patients.

The TCR sequence derives from a woman between 25 and 40 years old with type 1 diabetes. The chain couples TRBV6-5 to TRBJ2-5, with D perhaps TRBD1 (5 bases). The sequenced sample was naive CD4+ T cells from blood. The CDR3 sequence: CASQGSGETQYF. The CDR3 DNA follows: TGTGCCAGCCAGGGATCCGGGGAGACCCAGTACTTC.